The T cell receptor beta chain under discussion was sequenced for a study of CD8 T cells in Susac syndrome. The CDR3 contains 14 residues. V was shortened by 2 bases and J by 3 bases, with 9 bases between the two germline ends. Germline V gives CDR1 SGHRS, CDR2 YFSETQ. Random hexamers primed reverse transcription of roughly 0.45 to 1 ug RNA. TCRdb reprocessed the immunoSEQ multiplex PCR reads with MiXCR, giving one entry per CDR3 protein. The table has about 80,000 distinct CDR3 sequences, 94% seen once; the top ten hold approximately 1%. The rearrangement links TRBV5-1 to TRBJ2-1; D may be TRBD1 (6 bases). The specimen sequenced was CD8+ T cells from PBMCs. This TCR was recovered from a human donor with Susac syndrome. The CDR3 loop reads CASSFQGNYNEQFF. CDR3 coding DNA: TGCGCCAGCAGCTTTCAGGGGAACTACAATGAGCAGTTCTTC. The complete variable domain, with remaining parts taken from reference TRBV5-1 and TRBJ2-1, reads KAGVTQTPRYLIKTRGQQVTLSCSPISGHRSVSWYQQTPGQGLQFLFEYFSETQRNKGNFPGRFSGRQFSNSRSEMNVSTLELGDSALYLCASSFQGNYNEQFFGPGTRLTVL.